This T cell receptor (beta chain) was sequenced for a study of blood T cell repertoires in COVID-19. Germline CDR1 is SGHTA and CDR2 is FQGTGA. Germline trimming cut 5 bases from V and 4 bases from J; bases unmatched to any gene: 13. The CDR3 extends over 16 amino acids. Two negative PCRs, clearance, or symptom resolution characterized the recovered Cohort 3 donors. Sequencing used immunoSEQ multiplex PCR; TCRdb keeps in-frame clones, though not all of them. The sample lists 250,000 to 350,000 clones; around 89% were seen once. The sample comprised PBMCs or T cells enriched from blood (not recorded which). This clonotype was sampled from a woman aged 50 to 60 who had recovered from COVID-19. The chain recombines TRBV7-3 with TRBJ2-7; TRBD2 matches at 8 bases. The CDR3 nucleotides read TGTGCCAGCAGCCCCGGGGGGGCAGCGGGAGTGTACGAGCAGTACTTC. Its translation is CASSPGGAAGVYEQYF.